These 6 T cell receptor beta chains came from one sample sequenced in a study of blood T cell repertoires in COVID-19 (dated by TCRdb to the early 2020s). The library was made by the immunoSEQ multiplex PCR assay. Sourced from immuneACCESS, this table was stored by TCRdb with only in-frame sequences that have V and J called. A share of the clones is absent; for the studies checked, an unresolved V gene accounts for under half, and the remainder has no known explanation. Across this sample there are 200,000 to 250,000 clones, with approximately 90% seen only once. The ten most abundant clones make up about 6% of the sample. Sequencing input: PBMCs or T cells enriched from blood (not recorded which). The receptors come from a young woman with acute COVID-19.

The chain carries TRBV18 and TRBJ1-2; a possible D gene is TRBD1 (5 bases). Looked up from germline, CDR1 is KGHSH and CDR2 is LQKENI. V lost 0 bases and J lost 10, with 18 bases in between. The CDR3 sequence is 15 residues long. CDR3 DNA: TGTGCCAGCTCACCACCCGGGAGCAGGGAAGGTGACTACACCTTC. This sequence encodes CASSPPGSREGDYTF.

J is TRBJ1-1 and V is TRBV28; D is undetermined. V was shortened by 2 bases and J by 0 bases, with 7 bases between the two germline ends. CDR1 and CDR2 (germline): MDHEN, SYDVKM. The CDR3 consists of 14 residues. CDR3 DNA: TGTGCCAGCAGTTTAGGGAGGATGAACACTGAAGCTTTCTTT. The encoded protein is CASSLGRMNTEAFF.

J is TRBJ1-5 and V is TRBV19; D might be TRBD1 (6 bases). Germline assignment: CDR1 LNHDA and CDR2 SQIVND (reference sequence). The CDR3 totals 13 residues. The ends were cut back, 8 bases at V and 6 bases at J, with 14 bases in the middle. The CDR3 DNA reads as TGTGCCAGTGGGGGGGCGGTTTTTCAGCCCCAGCATTTT. Residues: CASGGAVFQPQHF.

The genes are TRBV12-5 and TRBJ1-1, with D tentatively TRBD1 (5 bases). CDR3 length: 14 residues. CDR1 and CDR2 from the germline V gene are LGHNT and FRNRAP. Between the trimmed V and J ends, which lost 6 bases and 3 bases, there was a span of 14 bases. The CDR3 DNA reads TGTGCTAGTGGCTCCCCGGGGGATGACACTGAAGCTTTCTTT. Encoded protein: CASGSPGDDTEAFF.

The V and J genes are TRBV5-5 and TRBJ1-6; TRBD1 might be the D (5 bases). Germline CDR1 is SGHKS and CDR2 is YYEKEE (reference sequence). The CDR3 loop spans 16 amino acids. The V end was cut by 2 bases, the J end by 0 bases, with 9 bases between. This CDR3 reads CASSFGGSSYNSPLHF. CDR3 sequence (DNA): TGTGCCAGCAGCTTTGGGGGGAGCTCCTATAATTCACCCCTCCACTTT.

The chain is built from TRBV5-6 and TRBJ2-7; 8 bases line up with TRBD1. Germline V gene lookup returns CDR1 SGHDT and CDR2 YYEEEE. V lost 4 bases, J lost 4 bases, and 7 bases stayed unmatched. This CDR3 contains 14 residues. The CDR3 loop reads CASSRGTGEYEQYF. The CDR3 DNA sequence: TGTGCCAGCAGCCGAGGGACAGGAGAGTACGAGCAGTACTTC. The complete variable domain, with remaining parts taken from reference TRBV5-6 and TRBJ2-7, reads DAGVTQSPTHLIKTRGQQVTLRCSPKSGHDTVSWYQQALGQGPQFIFQYYEEEERQRGNFPDRFSGHQFPNYSSELNVNALLLGDSALYLCASSRGTGEYEQYFGPGTRLTVT.